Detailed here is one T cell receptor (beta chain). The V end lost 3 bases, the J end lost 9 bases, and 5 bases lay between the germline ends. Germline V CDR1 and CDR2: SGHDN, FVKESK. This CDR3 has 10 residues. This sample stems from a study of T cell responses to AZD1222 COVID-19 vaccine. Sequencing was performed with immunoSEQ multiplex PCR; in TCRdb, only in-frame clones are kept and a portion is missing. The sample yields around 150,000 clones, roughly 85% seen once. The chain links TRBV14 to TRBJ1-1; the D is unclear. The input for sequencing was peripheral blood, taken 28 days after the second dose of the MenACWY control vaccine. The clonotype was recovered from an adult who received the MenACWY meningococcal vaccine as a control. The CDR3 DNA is TGTGCCAGCAGCCAGGTGAAAGCTTTCTTT. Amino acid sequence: CASSQVKAFF.